Below are 24 T cell receptor beta chains sequenced from a single sample in a study of technical replicates of blood from four donors. Sequenced by immunoSEQ multiplex PCR; TCRdb stores in-frame clones only, minus some. The table has 40,000 to 60,000 clones, about 93% seen once. The sequencing input was PBMCs. Receptors originate from a human donor in good health. Some clones in this sample may be carry-over from other donors' samples.

The chain carries TRBV30 and TRBJ1-4; D perhaps matches TRBD1 (6 bases). V was shortened by 3 bases and J by 10 bases, with 18 bases between the two germline ends. Germline-derived CDR1 and CDR2 are GTSNPN and SVGIG (reference sequence). The CDR3 extends over 14 amino acids. The CDR3 is CAWSRDTSRGKLFF. The CDR3 DNA reads as TGTGCCTGGAGCCGGGACACTTCACGAGGAAAACTGTTTTTT.

Only one count was recorded for this clone. This rearrangement joins TRBV11-1 to TRBJ2-5; 9 nucleotides line up with TRBD2. Trimming took 5 bases from V and 5 from J; bases not matched to a gene: 15. The CDR3 loop spans 17 amino acids. Germline V lookup: CDR1 SGHAT, CDR2 FQDESV (reference sequence). CDR3 coding DNA: TGTGCCAGCAGCCGCCGGGGAGCGGGAGGTCTTGGGGAGACCCAGTACTTC. It translates to CASSRRGAGGLGETQYF.

V and J are TRBV5-1 and TRBJ2-1; 9 bases align to TRBD2. The CDR3 sequence is 14 residues long. Germline CDR1 SGHRS, CDR2 YFSETQ. V lost 6 bases to trimming and J lost 3 bases; unmatched junction nucleotides: 4. The DNA of the CDR3 is TGCGCCAGCACAGCGGGAGGAGGCTACAATGAGCAGTTCTTC. Translated: CASTAGGGYNEQFF.

The chain couples TRBV5-1 to TRBJ2-3, with 13 bases aligning to TRBD2. Germline V gene sequence: CDR1 SGHRS, CDR2 YFSETQ. After removal of 4 bases from V and 6 bases from J, the junction contained 11 bases not matched to a gene. The CDR3 totals 17 residues. The CDR3 reads CASSPGTSGVGPDTQYF. CDR3 coding DNA: TGCGCCAGCAGCCCTGGGACTAGCGGGGTGGGCCCGGATACGCAGTATTTT.

The CDR3 bases are TGTGCCAGCAGCGTAGCATATGGGTTGGGCGGGGAAGAGCAGTTCTTC. It translates to CASSVAYGLGGEEQFF. The V and J genes are TRBV9 and TRBJ2-1; D possibly corresponds to TRBD2 (6 bases). Germline CDR1 reads SGDLS; CDR2 reads YYNGEE. The CDR3 covers 16 residues. V lost 0 bases to trimming and J lost 10 bases, with 20 bases between them.

The V and J genes are TRBV4-2 and TRBJ1-2; D is perhaps TRBD1 (5 bases). This CDR3 contains 15 residues. Germline values: CDR1 LGHNA, CDR2 YNFKEQ. V lost 4 bases, J lost 3 bases, and 15 bases lay in between. The CDR3 DNA reads as TGTGCCAGCAGCCCCGGACACCCGTGGGACTATGGCTACACCTTC. The encoded protein is CASSPGHPWDYGYTF.

Only one count was recorded for this clone. The chain is built from TRBV14 and TRBJ2-1, with D tentatively TRBD1 (5 bases). This CDR3 comprises 15 residues. Germline lookup yields CDR1 SGHDN and CDR2 FVKESK. The ends were cut back, 4 bases at V and 0 bases at J, with 10 bases in the middle. CDR3 loop: CASSPGQSSYNEQFF. In DNA form, the CDR3 reads TGTGCCAGCAGCCCCGGACAAAGCTCCTACAATGAGCAGTTCTTC.

The chain combines TRBV9 with TRBJ2-1; a weak D match, TRBD2 (6 bases). With 0 bases removed from V and 7 bases from J, the gap between germline ends came to 14 bases. Germline V CDR1 and CDR2: SGDLS, YYNGEE. The CDR3 runs to 15 residues. In nucleotides, the CDR3 is TGTGCCAGCAGCGTAGGAGGCGGGATGGGTAATGAGCAGTTCTTC. It codes for CASSVGGGMGNEQFF.

CDR3 residues: CASSLSAGNTEAFF. The CDR3 bases are TGTGCCAGCAGTTTATCGGCAGGGAACACTGAAGCTTTCTTT. This rearrangement joins TRBV28 to TRBJ1-1; unclear D gene. The CDR3 contains 14 residues. V gave up 1 base and J gave up 1 base, with 7 bases separating them. Germline loops: CDR1 MDHEN, CDR2 SYDVKM.

The rearrangement links TRBV7-8 to TRBJ2-7; 8 positions match TRBD2. The V gene end was trimmed by 2 bases and the J gene end by 4 bases; junction bases not matched to a gene: 7. Germline V gene data show CDR1 as SGHVS and CDR2 as FQNEAQ. CDR3 length equals 15 residues. Written as DNA, the CDR3 is TGTGCCAGCAGCTTATCAGCGGGGGAACAGTACGAGCAGTACTTC. It encodes CASSLSAGEQYEQYF.

This sequence joins TRBV7-3 and TRBJ1-2; TRBD1 might be the D (6 bases). The CDR3 has 13 amino acids. Trimming cost V 4 bases and J 14 bases, with 20 bases left between them. Germline CDR1 reads SGHTA; CDR2 reads FQGTGA. The CDR3 DNA sequence: TGTGCCAGCAGCTATGCACCCTTTGGGACATTTACCTTC. This sequence encodes CASSYAPFGTFTF.

The V and J genes are TRBV7-9 and TRBJ1-4, with 8 bases fitting TRBD1. The germline V gene encodes CDR1 SEHNR and CDR2 FQNEAQ (reference sequence). Unmatched junction bases numbered 10, after V lost 6 bases and J lost 7 bases. The CDR3 sequence is 15 residues long. The CDR3: CASSSRRDRREKLFF. The CDR3 DNA reads as TGTGCCAGCAGTTCACGCCGGGACAGGCGTGAAAAACTGTTTTTT.

CDR3 sequence: CASRGQGVNTEAFF. The CDR3 DNA reads TGTGCCAGCAGGGGACAGGGGGTGAACACTGAAGCTTTCTTT. The chain is built from TRBV2 and TRBJ1-1; TRBD1 aligns across 11 bases. The CDR3 has 14 amino acids. Germline CDR1 reads SNHLY; CDR2 reads FYNNEI. Trimming removed 6 bases from V and 0 bases from J; junction bases left unmatched: 0.

The V call is TRBV7-9, the J call TRBJ2-7; no clear D. Trimming removed 3 bases from V and 0 bases from J, with 9 bases in between. The length of the CDR3 is 14 residues. CDR1 and CDR2 from the germline V gene are SEHNR and FQNEAQ (reference sequence). DNA for the CDR3: TGTGCCAGCAGCTTTGGGCAGGACTCCTACGAGCAGTACTTC. It translates to CASSFGQDSYEQYF. Using reference TRBV7-9 and TRBJ2-7 for the parts outside the CDR3, the full variable domain is DTGVSQNPRHKITKRGQNVTFRCDPISEHNRLYWYRQTLGQGPEFLTYFQNEAQLEKSRLLSDRFSAERPKGSFSTLEIQRTEQGDSAMYLCASSFGQDSYEQYFGPGTRLTVT.

J is TRBJ2-5 and V is TRBV15; 12 bases fit TRBD2. In germline, CDR1 is LNHNV, CDR2 YYDKDF (reference sequence). The length of the CDR3 is 17 residues. Losses at the gene ends were 2 bases for V and 5 bases for J; bases not matched to a gene: 9. CDR3 sequence: CATSRIQLAGGRETQYF. CDR3 sequence (DNA): TGTGCCACCAGCAGAATACAGCTAGCGGGGGGGCGGGAGACCCAGTACTTC.

This clone was observed a single time. This chain connects TRBV6-6 to TRBJ2-6, with D perhaps TRBD1 (6 bases). This CDR3 has 15 residues. Looked up from germline, CDR1 is MNHNY and CDR2 is SVGAGI (reference sequence). The V end lost 4 bases, the J end lost 4 bases, and 11 bases lay between the germline ends. The CDR3 DNA sequence: TGTGCCAGCAGTTGGACAGTACCCGGGGCCAACGTCCTGACTTTC. This translates into CASSWTVPGANVLTF.

The J gene is TRBJ2-7, the V gene TRBV7-2; D is uncertain. Trimming took 1 base from V and 2 from J, leaving 9 bases between them. Germline assignment: CDR1 SGHTA and CDR2 FQGNSA. The length of the CDR3 is 14 residues. CDR3 sequence reads: CASSLGQATYEQYF. CDR3 bases: TGTGCCAGCAGCTTAGGGCAGGCCACCTACGAGCAGTACTTC.

This chain connects TRBV2 to TRBJ1-1, with TRBD1 identical over 10 bases. The junction had 5 bases not matched to a gene; V was cut back by 6 bases and J by 1 base. CDR1 is SNHLY, CDR2 FYNNEI, per germline. The CDR3 runs 15 residues. The CDR3 spells CASRPRTGGNTEAFF. In DNA form, the CDR3 reads TGTGCCAGCAGACCCCGGACAGGGGGGAACACTGAAGCTTTCTTT.

The gene calls are TRBV7-9 and TRBJ2-7; TRBD1 matches 12 bases. The CDR3 runs to 15 residues. Germline V CDR1 and CDR2: SEHNR, FQNEAQ (reference sequence). V shed 1 base and J 6 bases; nucleotides not matched to a gene: 4. Written as DNA, the CDR3 is TGTGCCAGCAGCTTAGAAGGGACAGGGGGCAGCGAGCAGTACTTC. Its protein is CASSLEGTGGSEQYF.

The chain recombines TRBV5-1 with TRBJ2-1; 9 bases are shared with TRBD2. Trimming cost V 4 bases and J 5 bases; bases outside gene matches: 7. CDR1 and CDR2 from the germline V gene are SGHRS and YFSETQ. The CDR3 runs 15 residues. CDR3 protein: CASSASGTSHNEQFF. CDR3 nucleotide sequence: TGCGCCAGCAGCGCGTCCGGGACTAGCCACAATGAGCAGTTCTTC.

CDR3 sequence reads: CASRRQGESYGYTF. CDR3 nucleotide sequence: TGTGCCAGCAGGCGACAGGGAGAGTCCTATGGCTACACCTTC. The gene calls are TRBV2 and TRBJ1-2; 7 nucleotides line up with TRBD1. With 6 bases clipped from V and 4 bases from J, the junction kept 8 bases outside the gene matches. CDR1 and CDR2 from the germline V gene are SNHLY and FYNNEI. The CDR3 sequence is 14 residues long.

CDR3 DNA sequence: TGCGCCAGCAGCTTGGGCCTAGCGGGAGTGGAGACCCAGTACTTC. Residues: CASSLGLAGVETQYF. The chain employs TRBV5-1 and TRBJ2-5; 10 nucleotides align to TRBD2. The CDR3 sequence is 15 residues long. V lost 0 bases to trimming and J lost 5 bases; unmatched junction nucleotides: 4. Germline loops: CDR1 SGHRS, CDR2 YFSETQ.

The chain employs TRBV18 and TRBJ2-5; 7 nucleotides agree with TRBD1. CDR3 size: 16 residues. Trimming removed 2 bases from V and 4 bases from J; junction bases left unmatched: 10. CDR1 is KGHSH, CDR2 LQKENI, per germline. CDR3 protein: CASSPTATGSRETQYF. As DNA, the CDR3 is TGTGCCAGCTCACCAACAGCGACAGGGAGCAGAGAGACCCAGTACTTC.

This chain joins TRBV6-1 and TRBJ2-1, with unresolved D. Between the trimmed V and J ends, which lost 2 bases and 5 bases, there was a span of 7 bases. This CDR3 spans 13 amino acids. In germline, CDR1 is MNHNS, CDR2 SASEGT. The CDR3 DNA follows: TGTGCCAGCAGTGAAATGCTACACAATGAGCAGTTCTTC. Translation gives CASSEMLHNEQFF.